This T cell receptor beta chain was sequenced in a study of T cells in Graves' hyperthyroidism and ophthalmopathy (dated by TCRdb to the late 2010s). Regarding the study in general: Peripheral blood was collected at initial diagnosis, before any treatment. To identify distinguishing TCR V-J signatures, a discovery cohort of 90 to 100 patients was used, comprising 43 with Graves' ophthalmopathy and 55 to 65 with stable Graves' hyperthyroidism. An independent validation cohort of 18 to 20 hyperthyroidism patients and about 15 patients who later progressed to ophthalmopathy tested prospective prediction of ophthalmopathy. The 75 to 100 discovery patients were divided at random into training and test sets in a 7:3 ratio. Thyroid tissue and blood T-cell repertoires from several Graves' hyperthyroidism patients were also compared in the study. Once sampling was done, hyperthyroidism patients were given methimazole at a starting dose of 30 mg daily, whereas ophthalmopathy patients were given high-dose intravenous methylprednisolone. According to the paper, TCR Vbeta CDR3 sequencing was carried out on 135 peripheral blood samples, which came from 40 to 45 ophthalmopathy, 75 to 80 hyperthyroidism and some 17 progressor patients.

As concerns this clonotype: Its antigen remains unidentified. It has no much larger one-base neighbor in the sample; base qualities were not kept.

Stable Graves' hyperthyroidism was defined as no progression to ophthalmopathy during 18 months of follow-up. The hyperthyroidism patients were between 18 and 65 years old and newly diagnosed, with a disease duration of less than 2 months. Any patient with an uncontrolled infection, another autoimmune disease, pregnancy or lactation was excluded. Diagnoses were established on the basis of clinical symptoms, serum thyroxine and TRAb, thyroid ultrasound, and orbital computed tomography. PBMCs were isolated from more than 9 ml of fresh peripheral blood by Ficoll-Paque density gradient centrifugation. Trizol reagent was used to extract total RNA, and RNA quality was then checked on an Agilent 2100 Bioanalyzer. The cysteine opens and the phenylalanine closes a CDR3 of 17 amino acids. Left in the record is the CDR3 DNA by itself, 51 bases read in frame from the first base. Taken from the germline V gene, the CDR1 and CDR2 loops are ENHRY and SYGVKD. Trimming removed 0 bases from V and 2 bases from J; the gene matches leave 6 bases unexplained.

Beyond this particular receptor, the publication reports: A model built on a 13 V-J signature distinguished ophthalmopathy from stable hyperthyroidism, reaching around 90% sensitivity and under 84% specificity in cross-validation and 80%/75% in testing. No statistical method was used to fix the sample size in advance, and group allocation was not hidden from the investigators. Most expanded thyroid clonotypes (frequency above 0.001) were also detected in blood, a finding suggesting that blood repertoires may reflect thyroid immune responses. In validation, the model predicted progression to ophthalmopathy with about 71% sensitivity and approximately 72% specificity, a median of approximately 6.5 months before onset.

Amplification of TCR beta CDR3 regions was carried out from RNA transcripts. The TCR CDR3 was subjected to a first round of RT-PCR using the HTBI primer set and the Qiagen OneStep RT-PCR kit. Libraries were constructed in a second round of multiplex PCR, after which size selection and purification were carried out. The libraries were sequenced on an Illumina HiSeq2000 using paired-end 100 bp reads. On the study's bioinformatics: SOAPnuke was used to process the raw data, throwing out any read that contained adapters or uncalled bases, had a mean Phred below 15, or lacked an exact constant-primer or identifier match. COPE v1.2.5 was used to merge the high-quality paired reads, and each unique nucleotide sequence was defined as a clonotype. MiTCR v1.1 was used to align the clonotypes against IMGT TRBV, TRBD and TRBJ reference segments. The analysis was restricted to V-J combinations with a frequency above 0.0001, which together covered 99.2% of the repertoires. A TCS score was defined as the ratio of F50 (clonal expansion) to E x V (chaos), with BLOSUM62-based TCRdist applied between CDR3 peptides within each V-J. Welch's t-statistics and random forest reduced around 510 V-J features to about 13, which were used in a naive Bayes classifier (R e1071). Using fastp trimming at Q25 and MiXCR clonotype assembly, TCRdb reanalyzed the public sequencing data and kept in-frame beta chains. Here each entry gathers all rows of one CDR3 protein and keeps the most common genes and DNA. The V and J calls, along with clone size, are taken from TCRdb and not from the paper's own processing. This sample is represented by roughly 750,000 distinct CDR3 sequences; roughly 15% of them were singletons. The ten biggest clones cover under 9.5% of the sample.

Source material: blood. The chain is encoded by TRBV10-3 joined to TRBJ2-7, with 11 middle bases fitting TRBD2. This receptor was obtained from a man aged 18 to 30 with Graves' hyperthyroidism. The DNA is TGTGCCATCAGTGAGTCGACTAGCGGGAACTACGCCTACGAGCAGTACTTC. Translated, it reads CAISESTSGNYAYEQYF.